In this sample, the clone carrying this T cell receptor beta chain turned up a few times. What it binds is unknown. TCRdb itself ran the 5' RACE reads through MiXCR, one entry per CDR3 protein. The repertoire holds under 250,000 distinct CDR3 sequences, with around 3.1% as singletons. There are 14 residues in the CDR3. Germline-derived CDR1 and CDR2 are SGHTA and FQGNSA. The ends were cut back, 1 base at V and 3 bases at J, with 9 bases in the middle. The sample is drawn from a study of T cells after yellow fever vaccination. General study findings and limits: Primary-vaccination clones mostly resurfaced post-booster (about 95% CD4, approximately 89% CD8). Abundant clonotypes from the bulk population could have been carried over as contaminants into FACS-sorted repertoires. Researchers noted that a small share of clonotypes showed up in both CD4 and CD8 compartments. A faster peak, day 5 versus 15, was reached by the weaker secondary response.

The chain employs TRBV7-2 and TRBJ2-5; D may be TRBD2 (6 bases). The sequence derives from a man between 18 and 35 years old who received the YFV17D yellow fever vaccine. The sample in question was CD4+ T cells sorted from PBMCs, obtained 10 days after the yellow fever booster vaccination. The CDR3 nucleotides are TGTGCCAGCAGCTTAGGATGGGGGGAAGAGACCCAGTACTTC. Translated: CASSLGWGEETQYF. Looking up the rest from reference TRBV7-2 and TRBJ2-5 gives the full variable domain: GAGVSQSPSNKVTEKGKDVELRCDPISGHTALYWYRQSLGQGLEFLIYFQGNSAPDKSGLPSDRFSAERTGGSVSTLTIQRTQQEDSAVYLCASSLGWGEETQYFGPGTRLLVL.